The 28 T cell receptor beta chains given below trace back to one sample, sequenced in a study of blood T cell repertoires in COVID-19. The data were produced by immunoSEQ multiplex PCR, yet TCRdb's version contains in-frame clones alone and is incomplete. The table has 86,000 or so clones, 91% seen once. Sequenced material: peripheral blood. These receptors all stem from a woman aged 45-59 years in a cohort sampled during active COVID-19.

This chain links TRBV7-9 with TRBJ2-5, with 11 positions matching TRBD1. This CDR3 comprises 17 residues. The J segment lost 5 bases and the V segment lost 5 bases, leaving 13 bases of the junction unmatched. In germline, CDR1 is SEHNR, CDR2 FQNEAQ (reference sequence). For the CDR3, the DNA is TGTGCCAGCAGCACGTGGGCGAGGACAGGGGGCGGTGAGACCCAGTACTTC. It codes for CASSTWARTGGGETQYF.

The chain employs TRBV5-5 and TRBJ1-5; no reliable D call. Germline lookup yields CDR1 SGHKS and CDR2 YYEKEE (reference sequence). Trimming pared 1 base from V and 7 bases from J, leaving 15 bases between. The CDR3 length is 15 residues. The CDR3 sequence is CASSLFVEGGQPQHF. DNA for the CDR3: TGTGCCAGCAGCTTGTTCGTTGAGGGAGGCCAGCCCCAGCATTTT.

The CDR3 region is CASIPGGSNTEAFF. CDR3 in DNA: TGTGCCAGCATCCCAGGGGGGTCGAACACTGAAGCTTTCTTT. This chain links TRBV6-5 with TRBJ1-1; TRBD1 matches at 7 bases. J was trimmed by 1 base and V by 7 bases; bases with no gene match: 6. The CDR3 extends over 14 amino acids. Germline CDR1 reads MNHEY; CDR2 reads SVGAGI.

The gene calls are TRBV6-6 and TRBJ1-2; D gene ambiguous. This CDR3 comprises 16 residues. Trimming pared 6 bases from V and 1 base from J, leaving 18 bases between. Germline CDR1 and CDR2: MNHNY and SVGAGI (reference sequence). The CDR3 loop reads CASSRHSGFGNYGYTF. The CDR3 coding sequence is TGTGCCAGCAGCCGCCATTCCGGGTTTGGTAACTATGGCTACACCTTC.

This chain connects TRBV18 to TRBJ2-3; 9 bases map to TRBD1. Germline loops: CDR1 KGHSH, CDR2 LQKENI. Losses at the gene ends were 3 bases for V and 5 bases for J; bases not matched to a gene: 12. This CDR3 is built from 17 residues. In DNA form, the CDR3 reads TGTGCCAGCTCACCGCTTCCCGGGACAGGGCTTCTAGATACGCAGTATTTT. Its translation is CASSPLPGTGLLDTQYF. The entire variable domain, with the rest obtained from reference TRBV18 and TRBJ2-3, is as follows: NAGVMQNPRHLVRRRGQEARLRCSPMKGHSHVYWYRQLPEEGLKFMVYLQKENIIDESGMPKERFSAEFPKEGPSILRIQQVVRGDSAAYFCASSPLPGTGLLDTQYFGPGTRLTVL.

This clone turned up a few times. The genes are TRBV5-4 and TRBJ2-2; TRBD1 matches 11 bases. Germline CDR1 and CDR2: SGHNT and YYREEE (reference sequence). This CDR3 comprises 18 residues. V was clipped by 3 bases and J by 6 bases; unmatched bases: 13. CDR3 region: CASSSWGQGQGAAGELFF. The CDR3 DNA sequence: TGTGCCAGCAGCTCTTGGGGACAAGGACAGGGGGCCGCCGGGGAGCTGTTTTTT.

This clone is a singleton in its sample. The genes are TRBV11-2 and TRBJ2-7, with 8 bases aligning to TRBD1. Looked up from germline, CDR1 is SGHAT and CDR2 is FQNNGV. This CDR3 contains 14 residues. V lost 6 bases to trimming and J lost 1 base; unmatched junction nucleotides: 5. Written as DNA, the CDR3 is TGTGCCAGCAGTCCTAGGACAGGGTCCTACGAGCAGTACTTC. Translation gives CASSPRTGSYEQYF.

This chain connects TRBV3-1 (or the pseudogene TRBV3-2) to TRBJ2-7, with D hard to call. The CDR3 covers 14 residues. V lost 0 bases and J 4 bases, leaving 10 bases between the germline ends. Germline V gives CDR1 LGHDT, CDR2 YNNKEL (reference sequence). The CDR3 sequence is CASSQESTHYEQYF. CDR3 nucleotide sequence: TGTGCCAGCAGCCAAGAATCGACACATTACGAGCAGTACTTC.

The chain couples TRBV12-3 or TRBV12-4 to TRBJ1-5; 8 bases are shared with TRBD1. The CDR3 covers 12 residues. V was pared by 4 bases and J by 11 bases, with 4 bases of the junction left unmatched. The CDR3 nucleotides are TGTGCCAGCAGTTCTAACAGGGGGACCCAGCATTTT. It specifies CASSSNRGTQHF.

This chain connects TRBV2 to TRBJ1-1, with 8 nucleotides matching TRBD1. The CDR3 is 14 amino acids. Germline V lookup: CDR1 SNHLY, CDR2 FYNNEI. The V and J ends lost 6 bases and 5 bases, in that order; junction bases with no gene match: 8. As DNA, the CDR3 is TGTGCCAGCAGAGCGGACAGGGTCGGGACTGAAGCTTTCTTT. It codes for CASRADRVGTEAFF.

The chain employs TRBV7-2 and TRBJ2-2; D possibly corresponds to TRBD2 (6 bases). The germline V and J ends were trimmed by 2 bases and 4 bases, with 11 bases remaining between them. Germline CDR1 reads SGHTA; CDR2 reads FQGNSA. The length of the CDR3 is 15 residues. The CDR3 coding sequence is TGTGCCAGCAGCTTAATTGGAGGGAGCACCGGGGAGCTGTTTTTT. Translated, it gives CASSLIGGSTGELFF.

The rearrangement uses TRBV6-5 and TRBJ1-3, with D tentatively TRBD1 (5 bases). CDR3 length: 15 amino acids. Trimming pared 6 bases from V and 0 bases from J, leaving 12 bases between. From germline, CDR1 is MNHEY and CDR2 SVGAGI. The CDR3 DNA reads as TGTGCCAGCAGGCGACAGCTCGGCTCTGGAAACACCATATATTTT. It codes for CASRRQLGSGNTIYF.

The chain is built from TRBV11-2 and TRBJ2-7; TRBD2 matches 8 bases. Germline V gene lookup returns CDR1 SGHAT and CDR2 FQNNGV. The CDR3 totals 14 residues. With V trimmed by 3 bases and J by 2 bases, 3 bases remained unmatched. CDR3 loop: CASSFQLAAYEQYF. The CDR3 DNA is TGTGCCAGCAGCTTCCAACTAGCGGCCTACGAGCAGTACTTC.

The chain carries TRBV5-1 and TRBJ2-2; D is uncertain. The V end lost 4 bases, the J end lost 6 bases, and 10 bases lay between the germline ends. The CDR3 has 13 amino acids. Germline loops: CDR1 SGHRS, CDR2 YFSETQ. CDR3 bases: TGCGCCAGCAGCCTACCACTACCCGGGGAGCTGTTTTTT. Translation: CASSLPLPGELFF.

This chain joins TRBV27 and TRBJ1-1; possible D gene TRBD1, 5 bases. CDR1 and CDR2 from the germline V gene are MNHEY and SMNVEV (reference sequence). This CDR3 is 13 amino acids long. The germline V and J ends were trimmed by 5 bases and 2 bases, with 9 bases remaining between them. The CDR3 DNA follows: TGTGCCAGCAGTATGACAGCAAACACTGAAGCTTTCTTT. It yields the protein CASSMTANTEAFF.

V gene TRBV7-2 combines with J gene TRBJ2-7, with D tentatively TRBD1 (6 bases). V was cut by 5 bases and J by 1 base, with 18 bases left in between. The CDR3 has 16 amino acids. Germline loops: CDR1 SGHTA, CDR2 FQGNSA. CDR3 in amino acids: CASSPDSNQGSYEQYF. The CDR3 nucleotides read TGTGCCAGCAGCCCGGACAGTAACCAAGGATCCTACGAGCAGTACTTC. The variable domain in full, completed from reference TRBV7-2 and TRBJ2-7, reads GAGVSQSPSNKVTEKGKDVELRCDPISGHTALYWYRQSLGQGLEFLIYFQGNSAPDKSGLPSDRFSAERTGGSVSTLTIQRTQQEDSAVYLCASSPDSNQGSYEQYFGPGTRLTVT.

This clone showed up just once. CDR3 nucleotides: TGCAGTGCTAGTGCGGGATGGGGCAATCAGCCCCAGCATTTT. This sequence encodes CSASAGWGNQPQHF. The chain carries TRBV20-1 and TRBJ1-5; D call uncertain. The germline gives CDR1 DFQATT, CDR2 SNEGSKA (reference sequence). Between the trimmed V and J ends, which lost 3 bases and 2 bases, there was a span of 11 bases. The CDR3 totals 14 residues.

The chain joins TRBV19 to TRBJ1-1, with D maybe TRBD1 (6 bases). The CDR3 is 15 amino acids. Deletions cut 6 bases from V and 2 bases from J, with 16 bases between. The germline gives CDR1 LNHDA, CDR2 SQIVND (reference sequence). The CDR3 region is CASSLRGALNTEAFF. The DNA of the CDR3 is TGTGCCAGTAGCCTCAGGGGAGCATTAAACACTGAAGCTTTCTTT.

V is TRBV15 and J is TRBJ1-3, with D uncertain. There are 14 residues in the CDR3. CDR1 LNHNV and CDR2 YYDKDF come from the germline V gene (reference sequence). V was clipped by 1 base and J by 4 bases, with 8 bases between them. For the CDR3, the DNA is TGTGCCACCAGCAGAGTGGGAGTAGGAAACACCATATATTTT. Its translation is CATSRVGVGNTIYF.

The genes are TRBV2 and TRBJ1-5; D unclear. The V end was cut by 6 bases, the J end by 5 bases, with 32 bases between. Germline V gene sequence: CDR1 SNHLY, CDR2 FYNNEI. The CDR3 extends over 20 amino acids. CDR3 nucleotide sequence: TGTGCCAGCAGACAGAATAGACGCCTAGAACTTCGGGCGCGGGATCAGCCCCAGCATTTT. Translated: CASRQNRRLELRARDQPQHF.

The rearrangement links TRBV7-9 to TRBJ2-1; D may be TRBD2 (5 bases). The CDR3 consists of 14 residues. Per germline, CDR1 SEHNR and CDR2 FQNEAQ (reference sequence). V lost 5 bases to trimming and J lost 1 base, with 9 bases between them. CDR3 bases: TGTGCCAGCAGCGACGGGGTTTCCTACAATGAGCAGTTCTTC. Encoded protein: CASSDGVSYNEQFF.

The chain joins TRBV5-4 to TRBJ2-1, with D maybe TRBD2 (6 bases). Germline assignment: CDR1 SGHNT and CDR2 YYREEE (reference sequence). The CDR3 consists of 15 residues. The V gene lost 1 base and the J gene lost 5 bases, with 13 bases spanning the gap. In DNA, the CDR3 is TGTGCCAGCAGCTTGTGGGCGGGACTCGACAATGAGCAGTTCTTC. Protein sequence: CASSLWAGLDNEQFF. The complete variable domain, with remaining parts taken from reference TRBV5-4 and TRBJ2-1, reads ETGVTQSPTHLIKTRGQQVTLRCSSQSGHNTVSWYQQALGQGPQFIFQYYREEENGRGNFPPRFSGLQFPNYSSELNVNALELDDSALYLCASSLWAGLDNEQFFGPGTRLTVL.

The rearrangement links TRBV18 to TRBJ1-2; 7 nucleotides agree with TRBD1. The CDR3 is made up of 15 amino acids. Trimming took 3 bases from V and 5 from J; bases not matched to a gene: 9. Germline V gene lookup returns CDR1 KGHSH and CDR2 LQKENI. The CDR3 nucleotides read TGTGCCAGCTCACCGGGACACCCCAGGGGGTATGGCTACACCTTC. Translating gives CASSPGHPRGYGYTF.

This rearrangement joins TRBV28 to TRBJ1-2; D not certain. V lost 5 bases, J lost 2 bases, and 6 bases lay in between. CDR3 length: 12 residues. Germline CDR1 and CDR2: MDHEN and SYDVKM. CDR3 region: CASSAQNYGYTF. Written as DNA, the CDR3 is TGTGCCAGCAGTGCCCAGAACTATGGCTACACCTTC.

The rearrangement uses TRBV6-5 and TRBJ2-7; 9 bases map to TRBD1. Germline CDR1 MNHEY, CDR2 SVGAGI. Trimming removed 6 bases from V and 4 bases from J; junction bases left unmatched: 10. This CDR3 region has 15 residues. Here the CDR3 DNA reads TGTGCCAGCAGGCCCGGACAGGGGTTGGATTACGAGCAGTACTTC. Its protein product is CASRPGQGLDYEQYF.

The genes are TRBV5-1 and TRBJ1-1, with a weak D call TRBD1 (5 bases). V was clipped by 2 bases and J by 4 bases, with 12 bases between them. The CDR3 has 14 amino acids. In germline, CDR1 is SGHRS, CDR2 YFSETQ. CDR3 region: CASSFRDSTTEAFF. The CDR3 bases are TGCGCCAGCAGCTTTAGGGACTCTACCACTGAAGCTTTCTTT.

The rearrangement uses TRBV7-9 and TRBJ2-1; D call uncertain. The CDR3 spans 14 residues. CDR1 SEHNR and CDR2 FQNEAQ come from the germline V gene (reference sequence). Trimming cost V 5 bases and J 6 bases, with 14 bases left between them. The CDR3 nucleotides read TGTGCCAGCAGCCCCGGGTTGAACCTCAATGAGCAGTTCTTC. It encodes CASSPGLNLNEQFF. Full variable domain (missing parts from reference TRBV7-9 and TRBJ2-1): DTGVSQNPRHKITKRGQNVTFRCDPISEHNRLYWYRQTLGQGPEFLTYFQNEAQLEKSRLLSDRFSAERPKGSFSTLEIQRTEQGDSAMYLCASSPGLNLNEQFFGPGTRLTVL.

The rearrangement joins TRBV6-5 to TRBJ2-1, with 8 bases fitting TRBD1. This CDR3 has 15 amino acids. Per the germline V gene, CDR1 is MNHEY and CDR2 is SVGAGI. Unmatched junction bases numbered 0, after V lost 2 bases and J lost 0 bases. The CDR3, as DNA: TGTGCCAGCAGTTACACAGGGGGCTCCTACAATGAGCAGTTCTTC. Translated, it gives CASSYTGGSYNEQFF.